The 26 T cell receptor beta chains given below trace back to one sample, sequenced in a study of T-cell memory formation after mild COVID-19. From the 5' RACE reads, TCRdb called clonotypes with MiXCR, one entry per CDR3 protein. The sample has 400,000 to 500,000 distinct CDR3 sequences; 24% are singletons. Material: PBMCs or a T cell subset sorted from them (not recorded which). The source is an adult woman who had mild COVID-19 (a few samples of this study predate the infection). Cell type and time point are not known.

This clonotype was detected a few times. V and J are TRBV12-3 or TRBV12-4 and TRBJ1-1; 11 bases are shared with TRBD1. Trimming cost V 6 bases and J 0 bases; bases outside gene matches: 0. This CDR3 spans 14 amino acids. The chain's CDR3 is CASRGQGVNTEAFF. DNA for the CDR3: TGTGCCAGCAGGGGACAGGGGGTGAACACTGAAGCTTTCTTT.

This chain links TRBV7-2 with TRBJ2-3, with D perhaps being TRBD1 or TRBD2 (5 bases each). CDR3 size: 16 residues. Trimming cost V 3 bases and J 4 bases, with 17 bases left between them. Looked up from germline, CDR1 is SGHTA and CDR2 is FQGNSA. The CDR3 loop reads CASSFPGSGRADTQYF. The CDR3 DNA reads TGTGCCAGCAGCTTCCCGGGTTCGGGGCGGGCAGATACGCAGTATTTT.

The DNA for the CDR3 is TGTGCCAGCAGTGAAACACGGGGCGCCGTTAGTGCTTTCTTT. Its protein product is CASSETRGAVSAFF. V is TRBV6-1 and J is TRBJ1-1, with D possibly TRBD1 on 5 matching bases. V was shortened by 2 bases and J by 11 bases, with 18 bases between the two germline ends. CDR3 length equals 14 residues. The germline CDR1 and CDR2 sequences are MNHNS and SASEGT.

The V and J genes are TRBV20-1 and TRBJ1-4, with 11 bases matching TRBD1. Per germline, CDR1 DFQATT and CDR2 SNEGSKA (reference sequence). This CDR3 is built from 14 residues. With 2 bases clipped from V and 14 bases from J, the junction kept 10 bases outside the gene matches. The chain's CDR3 is CSARTGTGGEGLFF. The CDR3 DNA reads TGCAGTGCTAGAACCGGGACAGGGGGAGAGGGGCTGTTTTTT.

This clonotype was seen more than once but under ten times. The chain uses TRBV5-5 and TRBJ1-1, with TRBD1 matching over 9 bases. CDR3 size: 15 residues. V shed 1 base and J 7 bases; nucleotides not matched to a gene: 8. The germline gives CDR1 SGHKS, CDR2 YYEKEE (reference sequence). CDR3 protein: CASSLIGQGYGEAFF. The CDR3 nucleotides are TGTGCCAGCAGCTTGATCGGACAGGGGTACGGTGAAGCTTTCTTT.

V and J are TRBV7-6 and TRBJ2-1, with TRBD2 identical over 9 bases. Germline V gene lookup returns CDR1 SGHVS and CDR2 FNYEAQ. This CDR3 has 15 amino acids. With 5 bases clipped from V and 11 bases from J, the junction kept 13 bases outside the gene matches. The CDR3 here is CASSLGTSPLVKQFF. For the CDR3, the DNA is TGTGCCAGCAGCCTCGGGACTAGCCCACTTGTCAAGCAGTTCTTC.

There are many counts of this clonotype. The rearrangement links TRBV5-1 to TRBJ2-7; no firm D call. The CDR3 is 14 amino acids. The V end lost 0 bases, the J end lost 2 bases, and 9 bases lay between the germline ends. The V gene's germline CDR1 is SGHRS and CDR2 YFSETQ. The CDR3 nucleotides are TGCGCCAGCAGCTTGGACGGAAACCCCTACGAGCAGTACTTC. This codes for CASSLDGNPYEQYF. The full variable domain, its missing parts supplied by reference TRBV5-1 and TRBJ2-7, is KAGVTQTPRYLIKTRGQQVTLSCSPISGHRSVSWYQQTPGQGLQFLFEYFSETQRNKGNFPGRFSGRQFSNSRSEMNVSTLELGDSALYLCASSLDGNPYEQYFGPGTRLTVT.

The chain recombines TRBV5-1 with TRBJ2-7, with D unresolved. CDR1 and CDR2 from the germline V gene are SGHRS and YFSETQ. V lost 2 bases and J 2 bases, leaving 11 bases between the germline ends. This CDR3 contains 14 residues. The CDR3 DNA sequence: TGCGCCAGCAGCTTTGCAGCAGTAACCTACGAGCAGTACTTC. Protein sequence: CASSFAAVTYEQYF.

This clonotype showed up many times. The chain employs TRBV27 and TRBJ1-3; 8 bases line up with TRBD1. CDR3 length equals 15 residues. Germline V gene data show CDR1 as MNHEY and CDR2 as SMNVEV (reference sequence). Losses at the gene ends were 5 bases for V and 0 bases for J; bases not matched to a gene: 3. The CDR3 protein is CASSRDRSSGNTIYF. In DNA form, the CDR3 reads TGTGCCAGCAGTCGGGACAGGAGCTCTGGAAACACCATATATTTT.

The table lists this clonotype with a few counts. J is TRBJ1-2 and V is TRBV12-3 or TRBV12-4; D might be TRBD1 (6 bases). The CDR3 loop spans 14 amino acids. V shed 5 bases and J shed 4 bases, with 14 bases lying between them. The CDR3 loop reads CASSQHREGYGYTF. The CDR3 DNA is TGTGCCAGCAGTCAACACAGGGAAGGCTATGGCTACACCTTC.

The CDR3 region is CASSLGLFAPKETQYF. The CDR3 DNA reads TGTGCCAGCAGCTTAGGGCTCTTTGCACCGAAAGAGACCCAGTACTTC. The chain recombines TRBV11-2 with TRBJ2-5; no clear D gene. The V end was cut by 1 base, the J end by 3 bases, with 15 bases between. Per the germline V gene, CDR1 is SGHAT and CDR2 is FQNNGV. This CDR3 region has 16 residues.

This clonotype showed up just a few times. The rearrangement links TRBV6-5 to TRBJ2-2; a possible D gene is TRBD1 (7 bases). Germline V gene sequence: CDR1 MNHEY, CDR2 SVGAGI. V lost 6 bases and J 5 bases, leaving 16 bases between the germline ends. The CDR3 spans 15 residues. DNA of the CDR3: TGTGCCAGCAGCGCTACCAGGGGGGTAACCGGGGAGCTGTTTTTT. This encodes CASSATRGVTGELFF.

The table lists this clonotype with a few counts. The rearrangement joins TRBV6-5 to TRBJ2-3; 9 bases fit TRBD2. The J segment lost 5 bases and the V segment lost 5 bases, leaving 8 bases of the junction unmatched. The CDR3 has 15 amino acids. Germline values: CDR1 MNHEY, CDR2 SVGAGI. CDR3 coding DNA: TGTGCCAGCAGTCTTGGGACTAGCCTTCGAGATACGCAGTATTTT. Its translation: CASSLGTSLRDTQYF.

The CDR3 DNA is TGCAGTGCCCCGACAGGGGGCTATGTCAAAAACATTCAGTACTTC. It specifies CSAPTGGYVKNIQYF. This sequence joins TRBV20-1 and TRBJ2-4; TRBD1 matches at 10 bases. Germline V CDR1 and CDR2: DFQATT, SNEGSKA (reference sequence). CDR3 length equals 15 residues. J was trimmed by 3 bases and V by 6 bases; bases with no gene match: 8.

J is TRBJ2-7 and V is TRBV12-3 or TRBV12-4; TRBD1 matches 7 bases. Trimming cost V 4 bases and J 7 bases; bases outside gene matches: 4. The CDR3 extends over 12 amino acids. In nucleotides, the CDR3 is TGTGCCAGCAGTTCGACAGGGAGAGAGCAGTACTTC. Protein product: CASSSTGREQYF.

This clonotype was recorded a few times. This chain joins TRBV18 and TRBJ1-1; D possibly corresponds to TRBD1 (5 bases). The CDR3 has 16 amino acids. Per the germline V gene, CDR1 is KGHSH and CDR2 is LQKENI. V shed 2 bases and J shed 4 bases, with 17 bases lying between them. CDR3 DNA: TGTGCCAGCTCACCAGGGACCGCTATAAGTGGCACTGAAGCTTTCTTT. This codes for CASSPGTAISGTEAFF.

The chain carries TRBV30 and TRBJ2-4; possibly TRBD1 for D (5 bases). The CDR3 consists of 13 residues. Deletions cut 1 base from V and 8 bases from J, with 12 bases between. CDR1 is GTSNPN, CDR2 SVGIG, per germline (reference sequence). CDR3 nucleotides: TGTGCCTGGAGTGGACAGACGCCCTACATTCAGTACTTC. Residues: CAWSGQTPYIQYF.

The chain is built from TRBV7-2 and TRBJ2-5, with a possible D match to TRBD1 (5 bases). The V gene lost 5 bases and the J gene lost 4 bases, with 17 bases spanning the gap. The CDR3 totals 15 residues. CDR1 SGHTA and CDR2 FQGNSA come from the germline V gene. The CDR3 DNA reads as TGTGCCAGCAGCCGGACGGACGTTCAGGGAGAGACCCAGTACTTC. This sequence encodes CASSRTDVQGETQYF.

The chain has TRBV18 and TRBJ2-1; possible D gene TRBD1, 6 bases. The CDR3 covers 12 residues. V lost 3 bases to trimming and J lost 10 bases, with 10 bases between them. Germline CDR1 KGHSH, CDR2 LQKENI. CDR3 region: CASSPEDREQFF. The CDR3 DNA reads TGTGCCAGCTCACCGGAAGACAGGGAGCAGTTCTTC.

In this sample, this clonotype turned up many times. The rearrangement uses TRBV28 and TRBJ2-7; 8 bases map to TRBD1. Trimming at V came to 0 bases and at J to 0 bases, leaving 4 bases not matched to a gene. CDR1 is MDHEN, CDR2 SYDVKM, per germline. The CDR3 is 16 amino acids. CDR3 coding DNA: TGTGCCAGCAGTTTATGGGACAGGGCTAGCTCCTACGAGCAGTACTTC. Translation: CASSLWDRASSYEQYF.

This clonotype was counted only a few times. The chain recombines TRBV6-5 with TRBJ1-1; D ambiguous. The CDR3 length is 15 residues. The germline gives CDR1 MNHEY, CDR2 SVGAGI. V dropped 2 bases and J dropped 0 bases, with 10 bases sitting between them. CDR3 DNA sequence: TGTGCCAGCAGTTACGCCGGCGCAATGAACACTGAAGCTTTCTTT. It yields the protein CASSYAGAMNTEAFF.

This chain links TRBV29-1 with TRBJ2-1; 7 positions agree with TRBD1. The germline V gene has CDR1 SQVTM and CDR2 ANQGSEA. Germline trimming cut 6 bases from V and 3 bases from J; bases unmatched to any gene: 11. This CDR3 is 15 amino acids long. CDR3 sequence reads: CSVRGTGAIYNEQFF. CDR3 nucleotide sequence: TGCAGCGTGAGGGGTACAGGGGCGATCTACAATGAGCAGTTCTTC.

This clonotype was recorded a few times. The chain carries TRBV5-1 and TRBJ2-1, with D perhaps given as TRBD1 or TRBD2 (5 bases each). The CDR3 extends over 16 amino acids. Germline V lookup: CDR1 SGHRS, CDR2 YFSETQ. V gave up 4 bases and J gave up 3 bases, with 17 bases separating them. The CDR3 coding sequence is TGCGCCAGCAGCCACCGGAGGAGAGGGGTCTACAATGAGCAGTTCTTC. This sequence encodes CASSHRRRGVYNEQFF. Looking up the rest from reference TRBV5-1 and TRBJ2-1 gives the full variable domain: KAGVTQTPRYLIKTRGQQVTLSCSPISGHRSVSWYQQTPGQGLQFLFEYFSETQRNKGNFPGRFSGRQFSNSRSEMNVSTLELGDSALYLCASSHRRRGVYNEQFFGPGTRLTVL.

The V call is TRBV24-1, the J call TRBJ1-5, with 7 bases lining up with TRBD1. The CDR3 spans 14 residues. CDR1 is KGHDR and CDR2 is SFDVKD in the germline V gene. V was clipped by 6 bases and J by 4 bases; unmatched bases: 5. This CDR3 is CATSLGQVNQPQHF. In nucleotides, the CDR3 is TGTGCCACCAGTCTCGGACAGGTTAATCAGCCCCAGCATTTT.

This chain joins TRBV5-1 and TRBJ2-5, with D perhaps matching TRBD1 or TRBD2 (5 bases each). The CDR3 covers 15 residues. The V end was cut by 4 bases, the J end by 4 bases, with 17 bases between. Germline assignment: CDR1 SGHRS and CDR2 YFSETQ. The CDR3 region is CASSVRDPRGETQYF. In nucleotides, the CDR3 is TGCGCCAGCAGCGTCCGGGACCCCCGAGGAGAGACCCAGTACTTC. The variable domain in full, completed from reference TRBV5-1 and TRBJ2-5, reads KAGVTQTPRYLIKTRGQQVTLSCSPISGHRSVSWYQQTPGQGLQFLFEYFSETQRNKGNFPGRFSGRQFSNSRSEMNVSTLELGDSALYLCASSVRDPRGETQYFGPGTRLLVL.

The rearrangement joins TRBV7-9 to TRBJ1-2; D is ambiguous. CDR3 length equals 11 residues. Trimming took off 5 bases at V and 8 bases at J, with 9 bases between the two ends. Germline V gene sequence: CDR1 SEHNR, CDR2 FQNEAQ (reference sequence). CDR3 region: CASSRPRGYTF. The CDR3 region has the DNA TGTGCCAGCAGCAGACCTAGAGGCTACACCTTC.